Included here is one TCR beta chain sequence, with context. The antigen is not known. Each CDR3 protein is one row after TCRdb ran MiXCR on the 5' RACE reads. The repertoire has over 500,000 distinct CDR3 sequences, roughly a fifth of them found once; the top ten carry around 0.9%. The data are from a study of identical twins. V dropped 4 bases and J dropped 5 bases, with 9 bases sitting between them. Germline CDR1 reads SNHLY; CDR2 reads FYNNEI. This CDR3 comprises 13 residues. Study-level points and caveats: For monozygotic twins, models underestimated out-of-frame TCR alpha sharing.

The same data also contributed to another study, on T cells expressing NK-cell markers.

This sequence originates from a woman aged 18-30 years in good health. The sample comprised CD4+ T cells sorted from blood. This sequence joins TRBV2 and TRBJ2-1, with unresolved D. The CDR3 region is CASSVDSHNEQFF. CDR3 bases: TGTGCCAGCAGTGTAGACTCACACAATGAGCAGTTCTTC. The full variable domain, its missing parts supplied by reference TRBV2 and TRBJ2-1, is EPEVTQTPSHQVTQMGQEVILRCVPISNHLYFYWYRQILGQKVEFLVSFYNNEISEKSEIFDDQFSVERPDGSNFTLKIRSTKLEDSAMYFCASSVDSHNEQFFGPGTRLTVL.